The 15 T cell receptor beta chains below all came from one sample that was sequenced in a study of T cell responses to AZD1222 COVID-19 vaccine. Using immunoSEQ multiplex PCR, the repertoire was profiled, and TCRdb retains in-frame clones only, with some absent. The table has around 270,000 clones, approximately 94% seen once; the top ten hold around 0.5%. Sequenced here: peripheral blood, sampled 28 days after the second AZD1222 dose. Every receptor here comes from an adult who received the AZD1222 COVID-19 vaccine.

The V and J genes are TRBV24-1 and TRBJ2-7; TRBD1 matches at 9 bases. The trim removed 4 bases at V and 6 bases at J, leaving 9 bases unmatched. Germline V lookup: CDR1 KGHDR, CDR2 SFDVKD. CDR3 size: 15 residues. DNA of the CDR3: TGTGCCACCAGTGAGTCCGGGACAGGGCTTCTCGAGCAGTACTTC. Its protein is CATSESGTGLLEQYF.

V is TRBV3-1 (or the pseudogene TRBV3-2) and J is TRBJ2-3; D gene uncertain. The CDR3 sequence is 13 residues long. Germline V lookup: CDR1 LGHDT, CDR2 YNNKEL (reference sequence). The ends were cut back, 1 base at V and 6 bases at J, with 8 bases in the middle. This CDR3 is CASSQAGLDTQYF. The CDR3 nucleotides are TGTGCCAGCAGCCAAGCCGGGTTGGATACGCAGTATTTT.

The rearrangement links TRBV4-1 to TRBJ2-3; 7 positions agree with TRBD2. CDR1 MGHRA and CDR2 YSYEKL come from the germline V gene. The trim removed 8 bases at V and 6 bases at J, leaving 11 bases unmatched. This CDR3 contains 14 residues. The DNA of the CDR3 is TGCGCCAGCGGTGGGGGGGGTCGACCGGATACGCAGTATTTT. This encodes CASGGGGRPDTQYF.

The rearrangement uses TRBV3-1 (or the pseudogene TRBV3-2) and TRBJ2-1; 8 nucleotides line up with TRBD2. Germline V lookup: CDR1 LGHDT, CDR2 YNNKEL (reference sequence). The CDR3 extends over 14 amino acids. The trim removed 0 bases at V and 13 bases at J, leaving 8 bases unmatched. The chain's CDR3 is CASSQDGTRRAQFF. The CDR3 DNA reads as TGTGCCAGCAGCCAAGACGGGACTAGAAGGGCCCAGTTCTTC.

The rearrangement uses TRBV2 and TRBJ2-5; TRBD2 might be the D (7 bases). The CDR3 contains 13 residues. The germline gives CDR1 SNHLY, CDR2 FYNNEI. Trimming stripped 7 bases from V and 4 bases from J, with 13 bases between. CDR3 residues: CASNNREGETQYF. CDR3 in DNA: TGTGCCAGCAATAACAGGGAGGGAGAGACCCAGTACTTC. The entire variable domain, with the rest obtained from reference TRBV2 and TRBJ2-5, is as follows: EPEVTQTPSHQVTQMGQEVILRCVPISNHLYFYWYRQILGQKVEFLVSFYNNEISEKSEIFDDQFSVERPDGSNFTLKIRSTKLEDSAMYFCASNNREGETQYFGPGTRLLVL.

This clone was detected a few times. This rearrangement joins TRBV20-1 to TRBJ2-7; no definite D call. Germline-derived CDR1 and CDR2 are DFQATT and SNEGSKA (reference sequence). The CDR3 runs to 9 residues. Trimming shortened V by 5 bases and J by 7 bases, and 6 bases separated the two germline ends. CDR3 loop: CSASLEQYF. CDR3 nucleotides: TGCAGTGCTTCCTTAGAGCAGTACTTC.

The chain uses TRBV28 and TRBJ1-4; D is perhaps TRBD1 (5 bases). Deletions cut 5 bases from V and 5 bases from J, with 15 bases between. The CDR3 is 15 residues long. Germline V CDR1 and CDR2: MDHEN, SYDVKM. CDR3 loop: CASSVLAGGNEKLFF. As DNA, the CDR3 is TGTGCCAGCAGTGTTTTGGCGGGGGGGAATGAAAAACTGTTTTTT.

This rearrangement joins TRBV14 to TRBJ1-3; the D gene is possibly TRBD1 (5 bases). V shed 4 bases and J shed 0 bases, with 10 bases lying between them. Germline CDR1 and CDR2: SGHDN and FVKESK. The CDR3 totals 15 residues. CDR3 amino acids: CASSPVGASGNTIYF. CDR3 in DNA: TGTGCCAGCAGCCCGGTTGGGGCCTCTGGAAACACCATATATTTT.

This CDR3 reads CASSSGLAVYEQYF. In nucleotides, the CDR3 is TGTGCCAGTAGTTCGGGACTAGCGGTCTACGAGCAGTACTTC. The chain carries TRBV19 and TRBJ2-7; 11 bases map to TRBD2. With V trimmed by 5 bases and J by 3 bases, 3 bases remained unmatched. The length of the CDR3 is 14 residues. Germline V gene sequence: CDR1 LNHDA, CDR2 SQIVND (reference sequence).

The chain joins TRBV28 to TRBJ2-7, with D maybe TRBD1 (6 bases). Trimming removed 5 bases from V and 5 bases from J, with 13 bases in between. The CDR3 is made up of 13 amino acids. Per germline, CDR1 MDHEN and CDR2 SYDVKM. The CDR3 region has the DNA TGTGCCAGCAGTAGGCCTCACAGGGACGAGCAGTACTTC. Protein product: CASSRPHRDEQYF.

This sequence joins TRBV19 and TRBJ1-1; 11 nucleotides line up with TRBD1. V gave up 10 bases and J gave up 3 bases; unmatched junction bases: 7. The germline V gene has CDR1 LNHDA and CDR2 SQIVND (reference sequence). The CDR3 covers 14 residues. In nucleotides, the CDR3 is TGTGCCACGGGGACAGGGGGGATTTACACTGAAGCTTTCTTT. Translation: CATGTGGIYTEAFF.

V is TRBV7-2 and J is TRBJ2-7; D call uncertain. Deletions cut 0 bases from V and 2 bases from J, with 11 bases between. The germline V gene has CDR1 SGHTA and CDR2 FQGNSA. There are 15 residues in the CDR3. This CDR3 is CASSLAGIPTYEQYF. The CDR3 DNA is TGTGCCAGCAGCTTAGCGGGAATTCCCACCTACGAGCAGTACTTC.

The chain has TRBV25-1 and TRBJ1-1; 9 bases fit TRBD1. CDR3 length equals 14 residues. V shed 3 bases, J shed 4 bases, and the junction held 3 bases outside the gene matches. In germline, CDR1 is MGHDK, CDR2 SYGVNS. The CDR3 region has the DNA TGTGCCAGCAGTGAGCCGACAGGGGGCACTGAAGCTTTCTTT. As protein: CASSEPTGGTEAFF.

This clone was observed a single time. The chain combines TRBV28 with TRBJ2-1; TRBD2 matches at 12 bases. The CDR3 is 14 residues long. V lost 6 bases and J lost 11; bases outside the gene matches: 8. From germline, CDR1 is MDHEN and CDR2 SYDVKM. CDR3 coding DNA: TGTGCCAGCAGGCGACTAGCGGGAGTAAACAAGCAGTTCTTC. This gives the protein CASRRLAGVNKQFF.

V usage is TRBV15 and J usage is TRBJ1-5, with TRBD1 matching 10 bases. The CDR3 has 16 residues. Germline V gene lookup returns CDR1 LNHNV and CDR2 YYDKDF (reference sequence). With 3 bases clipped from V and 4 bases from J, the junction kept 6 bases outside the gene matches. For the CDR3, the DNA is TGTGCCACCAGCAGGCACCCGGGACAGGGGAATCAGCCCCAGCATTTT. Protein: CATSRHPGQGNQPQHF.